Given below is one T cell receptor beta chain in context. The specificity of this receptor is unknown. Base qualities were left out, and no much larger clone turns up one base away. Additional DNA sequences in this sample encode the identical CDR3. CDR1 and CDR2 (SGHTA, FQGTGA) derive from the germline V gene. The CDR3 covers 13 residues, taking in both the cysteine and the phenylalanine. Here the CDR3 DNA is all that survives: 39 bases in frame from base 1. V was cut back by 5 bases and J by 0 bases, leaving a gap of 5 bases between them. The data are from a study of blood T cell repertoires in COVID-19 (TCRdb year 2020). At the level of the whole study: Samples from collaborators originated in the United States, Italy and Spain and spanned both the acute and convalescent phases of COVID-19. The repertoires were released in a freely available public database meant as a resource for research on the immune response to SARS-CoV-2. The prospective study material was composed of cDNA or gDNA derived from T cells, B-cell-depleted T cells, or PBMCs. HLA class I and class II types, where available, came from metadata supplied by the sample provider rather than from assay-based typing. The dataset comprised deeply sampled blood TCRbeta repertoires from subjects exposed to, actively infected with, or recovered from COVID-19. The samples were drawn from two sources: the first 160 participants of the ongoing ImmuneRACE study, and about 1,300 subjects contributed by 6 global collaborators. The sample metadata nearly always contained a de-identified subject ID, COVID-19 status, age in years and sex.

Results the study describes overall, beyond this receptor: How much clinical and demographic metadata was included differed by source and by participant, and the metadata was provided uncurated.

Collaborating institutions collected whole blood in K2EDTA tubes following their own protocols. For TCRbeta analysis, collaborator samples were shipped as frozen whole blood, as isolated PBMCs, or as DNA extracted from either sample type. TCRbeta CDR3 regions were amplified from genomic DNA using the immunoSEQ Assay, a bias-controlled multiplex PCR. For the original study's pipeline: Nucleated cell counts per sample were estimated from amplification of reference gene primers within the assay. Sequence reads were collapsed and filtered to measure the absolute abundance of every unique TCRbeta CDR3 rearrangement. For each sample, productive Simpson clonality was calculated as the square root of Simpson's diversity index across productive rearrangements. Sourced from immuneACCESS, this table was stored by TCRdb with only in-frame sequences that have V and J called. A share of the clones is absent; for the studies checked, an unresolved V gene accounts for under half, and the remainder has no known explanation. That table is the source of V, J and clone size, and D and trimming were worked out from the DNA. The sample contains some 150,000 clones, just over 85% of them found a single time. Roughly 3.4% of the sample goes to the ten largest clones.

This sequence uses TRBV7-3 and TRBJ2-1; too little of a D gene remains to name it. Input material: peripheral blood. This receptor was identified in a man aged 65 to 85 with acute or convalescent COVID-19. In nucleotides, the sequence is TGTGCCAGCAGCGCCAGCTCCTACAATGAGCAGTTCTTC. Its translation is CASSASSYNEQFF.